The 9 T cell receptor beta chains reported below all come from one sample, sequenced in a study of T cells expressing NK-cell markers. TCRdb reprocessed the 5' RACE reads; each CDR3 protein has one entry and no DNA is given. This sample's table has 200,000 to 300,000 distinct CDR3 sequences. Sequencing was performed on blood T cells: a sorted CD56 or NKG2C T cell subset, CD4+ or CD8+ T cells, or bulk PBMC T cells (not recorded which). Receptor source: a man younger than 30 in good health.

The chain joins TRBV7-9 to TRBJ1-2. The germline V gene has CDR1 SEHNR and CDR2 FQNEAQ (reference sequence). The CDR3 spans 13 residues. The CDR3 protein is CASSLAGSHGYTF.

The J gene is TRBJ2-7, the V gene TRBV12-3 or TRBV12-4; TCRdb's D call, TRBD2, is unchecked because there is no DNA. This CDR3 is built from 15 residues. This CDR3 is CASSAGTSGSYEQYF.

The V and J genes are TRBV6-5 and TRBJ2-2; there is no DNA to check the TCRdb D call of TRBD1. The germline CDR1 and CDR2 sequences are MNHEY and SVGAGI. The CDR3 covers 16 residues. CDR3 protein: CASSYRGQRNTGELFF.

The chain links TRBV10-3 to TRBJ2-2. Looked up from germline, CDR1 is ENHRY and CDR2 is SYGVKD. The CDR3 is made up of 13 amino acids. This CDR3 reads CAAQQLNTGELFF.

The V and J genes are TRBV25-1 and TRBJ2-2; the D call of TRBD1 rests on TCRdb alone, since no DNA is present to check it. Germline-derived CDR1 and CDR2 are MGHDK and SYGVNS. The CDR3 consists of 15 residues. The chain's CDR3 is CASSGQGIDTGELFF.

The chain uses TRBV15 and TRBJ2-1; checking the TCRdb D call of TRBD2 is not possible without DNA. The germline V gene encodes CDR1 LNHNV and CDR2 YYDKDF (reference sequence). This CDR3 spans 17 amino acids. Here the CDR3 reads CATSRDSGSGLWDEQFF.

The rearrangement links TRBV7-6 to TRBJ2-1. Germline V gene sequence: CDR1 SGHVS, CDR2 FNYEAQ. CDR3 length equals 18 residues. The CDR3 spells CASSLGPYSRSSYNEQFF.

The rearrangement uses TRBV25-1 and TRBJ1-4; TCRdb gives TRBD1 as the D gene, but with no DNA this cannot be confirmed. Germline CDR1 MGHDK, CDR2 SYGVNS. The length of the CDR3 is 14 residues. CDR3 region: CASSEPPGRGKLFF.

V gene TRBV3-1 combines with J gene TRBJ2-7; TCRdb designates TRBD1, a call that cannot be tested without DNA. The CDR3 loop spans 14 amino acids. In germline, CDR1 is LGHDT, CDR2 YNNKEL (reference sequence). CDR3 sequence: CASSLGTGPSEQYF.